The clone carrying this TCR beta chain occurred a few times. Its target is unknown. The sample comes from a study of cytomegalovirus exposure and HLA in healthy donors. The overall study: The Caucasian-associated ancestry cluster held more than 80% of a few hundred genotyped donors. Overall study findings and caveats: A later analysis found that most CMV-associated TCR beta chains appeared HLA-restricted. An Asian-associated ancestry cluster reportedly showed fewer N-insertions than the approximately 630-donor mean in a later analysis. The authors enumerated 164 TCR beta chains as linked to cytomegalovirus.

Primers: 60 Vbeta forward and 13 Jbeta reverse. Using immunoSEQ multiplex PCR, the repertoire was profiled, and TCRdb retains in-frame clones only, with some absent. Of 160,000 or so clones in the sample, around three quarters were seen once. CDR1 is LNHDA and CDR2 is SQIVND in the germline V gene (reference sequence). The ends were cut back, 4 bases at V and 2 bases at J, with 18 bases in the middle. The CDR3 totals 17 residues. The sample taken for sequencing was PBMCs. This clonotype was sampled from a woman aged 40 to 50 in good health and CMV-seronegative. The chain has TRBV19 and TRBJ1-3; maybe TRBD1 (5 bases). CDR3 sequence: CASSTGTLKVPGNTIYF. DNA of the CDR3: TGTGCCAGTAGTACCGGGACTTTGAAGGTCCCTGGAAACACCATATATTTT.